This T cell receptor (beta chain) was identified in a study of CD8 T cells in Susac syndrome. Study-level results: Expansion of clones was not seen in the CD4+ T cell repertoires of Susac syndrome.

TCR beta sequences were obtained from blood CD8+ and CD4+ T cells. This clonotype was detected only once. The antigen is unknown. The CDR3 is 14 amino acids. The V end was cut by 5 bases, the J end by 1 base, with 11 bases between. cDNA came from approximately 0.5 to 1 ug RNA primed by random hexamers. A single record per CDR3 protein comes from TCRdb applying MiXCR to the immunoSEQ multiplex PCR reads. Of about 120,000 distinct CDR3 sequences listed, nearly 96% are singletons. The chain links TRBV12-3 or TRBV12-4 to TRBJ1-1; tentatively, D is TRBD1 (6 bases). The material sequenced was CD4+ T cells from PBMCs. The TCR comes from a human donor with Susac syndrome. The CDR3 loop reads CASSSSRGNTEAFF. The CDR3 DNA follows: TGTGCCAGCAGTAGTAGCAGGGGGAACACTGAAGCTTTCTTT.